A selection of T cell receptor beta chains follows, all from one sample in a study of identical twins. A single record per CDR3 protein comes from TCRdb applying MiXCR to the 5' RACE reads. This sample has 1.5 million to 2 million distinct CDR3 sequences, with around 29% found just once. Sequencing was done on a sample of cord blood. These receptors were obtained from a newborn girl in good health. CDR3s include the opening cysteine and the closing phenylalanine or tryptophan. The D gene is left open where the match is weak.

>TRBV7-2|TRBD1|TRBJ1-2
CASSLVAGGLYGYTF
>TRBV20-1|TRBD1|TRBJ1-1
CSVNRGLNTEAFF
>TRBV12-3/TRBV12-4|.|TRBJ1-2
CASSRQHYGYTF
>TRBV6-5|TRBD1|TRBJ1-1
CASRDRSTEAFF
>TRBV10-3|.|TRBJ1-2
CAISDGRGDYGYTF
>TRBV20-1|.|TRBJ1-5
CSASDRRYSNQPQHF
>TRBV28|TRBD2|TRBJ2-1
CASSWGAGAGYNEQFF
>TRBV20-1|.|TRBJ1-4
CSARHFNEKLFF
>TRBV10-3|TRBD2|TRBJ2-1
CAISGGTSGTSSYNEQFF
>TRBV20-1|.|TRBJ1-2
CSASSENYGYTF
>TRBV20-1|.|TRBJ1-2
CSASHLLVYGYTF
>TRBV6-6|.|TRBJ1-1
CAGAGQMSTEAFF
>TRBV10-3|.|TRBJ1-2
CAISETGRNYGYTF
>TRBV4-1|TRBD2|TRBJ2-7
CASSQGLAGTSYEQYF
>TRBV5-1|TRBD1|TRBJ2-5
CASSLGTGGEQETQYF
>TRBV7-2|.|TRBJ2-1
CASSLDSREFAYNEQFF
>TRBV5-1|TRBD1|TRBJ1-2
CASSPQTGADYGYTF
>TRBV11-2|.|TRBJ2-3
CASSLDSVGNTDTQYF
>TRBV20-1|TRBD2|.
CSARDQGGLGPYEQYF
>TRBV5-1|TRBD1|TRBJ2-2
CASSPRQGRLAGELFF
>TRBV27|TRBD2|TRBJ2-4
CASPWEGGKNIQYF
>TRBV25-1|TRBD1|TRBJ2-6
CASPKDRGRFLAGANVLTF
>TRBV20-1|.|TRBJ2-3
CSATATFSTDTQYF
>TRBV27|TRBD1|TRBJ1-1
CASSLSGLTGRAEAFF
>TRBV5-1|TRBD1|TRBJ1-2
CASPRGPNYGYTF
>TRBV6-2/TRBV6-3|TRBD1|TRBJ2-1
CASSIQGASYNEQFF
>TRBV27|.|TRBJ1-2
CASSLAGERIYGYTF
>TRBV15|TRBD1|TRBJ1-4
CATGWDSNEKLFF
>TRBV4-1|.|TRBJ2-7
CASSQTEGLYEQYF
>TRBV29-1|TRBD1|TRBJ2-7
CSVVYGTGGNEQYF